These 26 T cell receptor beta chains share one sample of origin, sequenced in a study of CD8 T cells in ankylosing spondylitis. Study-wide findings and caveats: A motif of under ten highly homologous TCR beta variants was seen as apparently characteristic of ankylosing spondylitis blood.

Their antigen targets remain unknown. TCRdb reanalysed the 5' RACE reads using MiXCR and keeps one entry per CDR3 protein. The data contain some 700,000 distinct CDR3 sequences, roughly 20% of them singletons. Sequences were obtained from blood, either unsorted or a sorted T cell fraction (not recorded which). The receptors were sampled from a male donor with ankylosing spondylitis.

The V gene is TRBV11-3, the J gene TRBJ2-7; maybe TRBD2 (5 bases). The CDR3 length is 13 residues. The germline CDR1 and CDR2 sequences are SGHNT and YENEEA. Trimming removed 4 bases from V and 7 bases from J, with 14 bases in between. This CDR3 is CASSSTGIGEQYF. In nucleotides, the CDR3 is TGTGCCAGCAGCTCCACGGGGATTGGGGAGCAGTACTTC.

This clonotype was recorded a few times. V is TRBV4-3 and J is TRBJ2-7; tentatively, D is TRBD1 (6 bases). Between the trimmed V and J ends, which lost 0 bases and 0 bases, there was a span of 12 bases. The CDR3 runs to 16 residues. Germline CDR1 is LGHNA and CDR2 is YSLEER. The CDR3 sequence: CASSQDWAGDSYEQYF. Written as DNA, the CDR3 is TGCGCCAGCAGCCAAGATTGGGCAGGGGACTCCTACGAGCAGTACTTC.

This clonotype was seen a few times. The genes are TRBV12-3 or TRBV12-4 and TRBJ2-5, with 9 bases identical to TRBD1. The CDR3 sequence is 15 residues long. V was pared by 3 bases and J by 4 bases, with 6 bases of the junction left unmatched. As DNA, the CDR3 is TGTGCCAGCAGTTTCGGGGGACAGGGAGGAGAGACCCAGTACTTC. It encodes CASSFGGQGGETQYF.

This clonotype was seen many times. This chain joins TRBV7-2 and TRBJ2-3; a possible D gene is TRBD2 (6 bases). The V gene lost 6 bases and the J gene lost 0 bases, with 13 bases spanning the gap. This CDR3 is built from 15 residues. The germline V gene encodes CDR1 SGHTA and CDR2 FQGNSA. The CDR3 here is CASSSGLRSTDTQYF. The DNA for the CDR3 is TGTGCCAGCAGTTCGGGACTCCGAAGCACAGATACGCAGTATTTT.

The rearrangement uses TRBV5-1 and TRBJ1-2; D ambiguous. CDR3 size: 14 residues. The V end lost 4 bases, the J end lost 4 bases, and 14 bases lay between the germline ends. CDR1 SGHRS and CDR2 YFSETQ come from the germline V gene. The CDR3 loop is CASSQDVGGYGYTF. DNA of the CDR3: TGCGCCAGCAGCCAGGACGTCGGAGGCTATGGCTACACCTTC.

The CDR3, as DNA: TGCAGCGCCGCCGTGGGTGGGAGCTACGAGCAGTACTTC. It yields the protein CSAAVGGSYEQYF. V is TRBV29-1 and J is TRBJ2-7, with D possibly matching TRBD2 (5 bases). Germline loops: CDR1 SQVTM, CDR2 ANQGSEA. With 7 bases removed from V and 3 bases from J, the gap between germline ends came to 16 bases. CDR3 length: 13 residues.

This clonotype appeared a few times. The rearrangement joins TRBV6-2 or TRBV6-3 to TRBJ1-1; 8 bases match TRBD1. Unmatched junction bases numbered 4, after V lost 2 bases and J lost 2 bases. The CDR3 is 15 amino acids. CDR1 and CDR2 (germline): MNHEY, SVGEGT. CDR3: CASSYGDRINTEAFF. The CDR3 nucleotides read TGTGCCAGCAGTTACGGGGACAGGATTAACACTGAAGCTTTCTTT.

The chain couples TRBV2 to TRBJ2-7, with D perhaps TRBD1 or TRBD2 (5 bases each). Trimming stripped 6 bases from V and 7 bases from J, with 19 bases between. CDR3 length: 14 amino acids. Germline V gene lookup returns CDR1 SNHLY and CDR2 FYNNEI. CDR3: CASRGPDRGKEQYF. The CDR3 DNA follows: TGTGCCAGCAGAGGGCCTGACAGAGGGAAAGAGCAGTACTTC. The variable domain in full, completed from reference TRBV2 and TRBJ2-7, reads EPEVTQTPSHQVTQMGQEVILRCVPISNHLYFYWYRQILGQKVEFLVSFYNNEISEKSEIFDDQFSVERPDGSNFTLKIRSTKLEDSAMYFCASRGPDRGKEQYFGPGTRLTVT.

The chain couples TRBV4-1 to TRBJ2-7; 9 bases match TRBD1. Trimming removed 3 bases from V and 3 bases from J; junction bases left unmatched: 6. The V gene's germline CDR1 is MGHRA and CDR2 YSYEKL. This CDR3 has 15 residues. The CDR3 DNA follows: TGCGCCAGCAGCCACCCGGGACAGGGACTCTACGAGCAGTACTTC. Translation gives CASSHPGQGLYEQYF.

V gene TRBV25-1 combines with J gene TRBJ2-3; D assignment may be TRBD1 or TRBD2 (5 bases each). V was cut by 1 base and J by 0 bases, with 8 bases left in between. Per the germline V gene, CDR1 is MGHDK and CDR2 is SYGVNS. The CDR3 contains 15 residues. DNA of the CDR3: TGTGCCAGCAGTGAATCATGGGGGAGCACAGATACGCAGTATTTT. The encoded protein is CASSESWGSTDTQYF.

This clonotype has more than one count but fewer than ten. The chain has TRBV12-3 or TRBV12-4 and TRBJ2-1; 7 nucleotides agree with TRBD1. The J segment lost 6 bases and the V segment lost 1 base, leaving 0 bases of the junction unmatched. CDR3 length: 13 residues. The CDR3 DNA sequence: TGTGCCAGCAGTTTAGGGACAGGCAATGAGCAGTTCTTC. Protein sequence: CASSLGTGNEQFF.

This clonotype was recorded a few times. CDR3 bases: TGTGCCAGCAGCGGACAGTTCACCGGGGAGCTGTTTTTT. It is translated as CASSGQFTGELFF. The rearrangement joins TRBV11-3 to TRBJ2-2; D is possibly TRBD1 (6 bases). Germline V gene data show CDR1 as SGHNT and CDR2 as YENEEA. Trimming took off 5 bases at V and 4 bases at J, with 8 bases between the two ends. There are 13 residues in the CDR3.

V is TRBV7-2 and J is TRBJ2-1, with 9 bases lining up with TRBD2. Germline CDR1 and CDR2: SGHTA and FQGNSA. The CDR3 is made up of 17 amino acids. J gave up 3 bases and V 5 bases, and 11 bases lay outside the gene matches. CDR3 sequence: CASSPFVFSGGYNEQFF. CDR3 sequence (DNA): TGTGCCAGCAGCCCCTTCGTCTTTAGCGGGGGCTACAATGAGCAGTTCTTC.

For the CDR3, the DNA is TGTGCCAGCAGCTTGGGCGGGGTTGACTATGGCTACACCTTC. Encoded protein: CASSLGGVDYGYTF. This chain joins TRBV5-5 and TRBJ1-2; D gene uncertain. Looked up from germline, CDR1 is SGHKS and CDR2 is YYEKEE (reference sequence). The length of the CDR3 is 14 residues. The V and J ends lost 0 bases and 3 bases respectively, with 9 bases between them.

This chain connects TRBV11-2 to TRBJ2-1; possibly TRBD2 for D (5 bases). Germline-derived CDR1 and CDR2 are SGHAT and FQNNGV. CDR3 size: 14 residues. Trimming pared 1 base from V and 8 bases from J, leaving 12 bases between. CDR3 sequence: CASSLVESGDEQFF. For the CDR3, the DNA is TGTGCCAGCAGCTTAGTAGAGTCCGGGGATGAGCAGTTCTTC.

The chain carries TRBV28 and TRBJ1-2, with D hard to call. Germline V lookup: CDR1 MDHEN, CDR2 SYDVKM. The CDR3 loop spans 15 amino acids. With 3 bases removed from V and 2 bases from J, the gap between germline ends came to 13 bases. The CDR3 loop reads CASSLDRYSNYGYTF. CDR3 sequence (DNA): TGTGCCAGCAGTTTGGATAGGTACAGCAACTATGGCTACACCTTC.

This clonotype was picked up many times. The V gene is TRBV5-1, the J gene TRBJ2-1; D remains unclear. CDR1 SGHRS and CDR2 YFSETQ come from the germline V gene. CDR3 length: 11 residues. Between the trimmed V and J ends, which lost 2 bases and 5 bases, there was a span of 2 bases. Written as DNA, the CDR3 is TGCGCCAGCAGCTTTGACAATGAGCAGTTCTTC. Its protein product is CASSFDNEQFF.

This chain joins TRBV20-1 and TRBJ1-1; 9 bases map to TRBD1. V was pared by 6 bases and J by 0 bases, with 5 bases of the junction left unmatched. The germline V gene encodes CDR1 DFQATT and CDR2 SNEGSKA (reference sequence). The CDR3 covers 14 residues. Written as DNA, the CDR3 is TGCAGTGCCGTGGGGGACAGGGTGAACACTGAAGCTTTCTTT. This encodes CSAVGDRVNTEAFF.

The J gene is TRBJ2-5, the V gene TRBV11-2, with D unresolved. V dropped 5 bases and J dropped 5 bases, with 18 bases sitting between them. The germline gives CDR1 SGHAT, CDR2 FQNNGV. This CDR3 is built from 15 residues. Here the CDR3 reads CASSQSEGGMETQYF. The DNA for the CDR3 is TGTGCCAGCAGCCAGTCCGAAGGTGGGATGGAGACCCAGTACTTC.

The table lists this clonotype with a few counts. J is TRBJ1-2 and V is TRBV12-3 or TRBV12-4; D possibly corresponds to TRBD1 (6 bases). The CDR3 sequence is 12 residues long. Trimming cost V 2 bases and J 8 bases, with 9 bases left between them. The CDR3 spells CASSLRQAGYTF. Here the CDR3 DNA reads TGTGCCAGCAGTTTACGACAGGCCGGCTACACCTTC.

The chain joins TRBV6-5 to TRBJ1-3; D is unclear. The V and J ends lost 0 bases and 1 base respectively, with 4 bases between them. Per germline, CDR1 MNHEY and CDR2 SVGAGI. CDR3 length: 14 residues. CDR3 nucleotides: TGTGCCAGCAGTTACTCGGGGTCTGGAAACACCATATATTTT. Translating it yields CASSYSGSGNTIYF.

The rearrangement links TRBV10-3 to TRBJ2-7; 16 positions agree with TRBD2. The CDR3 has 15 residues. Unmatched junction bases numbered 2, after V lost 5 bases and J lost 4 bases. Germline-derived CDR1 and CDR2 are ENHRY and SYGVKD. In DNA form, the CDR3 reads TGTGCCATCAGTCCGGGACTAGCGGGAGGGTACGAGCAGTACTTC. Amino acid sequence: CAISPGLAGGYEQYF.

This clonotype has just one count. The chain has TRBV12-3 or TRBV12-4 and TRBJ1-6; D unclear. V lost 6 bases and J 14 bases, leaving 14 bases between the germline ends. The CDR3 spans 12 residues. The DNA for the CDR3 is TGTGCCAGCAGGGGGAACGGCTTGGCCCTCCACTTT. Translating it yields CASRGNGLALHF.

This clonotype came up many times. Written as DNA, the CDR3 is TGTGCCAGCAGTTTGGGACTAGCTTCCTACGAGCAGTACTTC. This encodes CASSLGLASYEQYF. This rearrangement joins TRBV12-3 or TRBV12-4 to TRBJ2-7; TRBD2 matches at 9 bases. V was clipped by 3 bases and J by 1 base; unmatched bases: 1. The CDR3 has 14 amino acids.

In DNA, the CDR3 is TGCGCCAGCAGCCAAGGGGGACATGTAGGCTCCTACGAGCAGTACTTC. Protein sequence: CASSQGGHVGSYEQYF. The V gene is TRBV4-1, the J gene TRBJ2-7; TRBD1 is a possible D gene (6 bases). Germline V gives CDR1 MGHRA, CDR2 YSYEKL. V was shortened by 1 base and J by 0 bases, with 13 bases between the two germline ends. The CDR3 extends over 16 amino acids.

This clonotype was counted only a few times. The rearrangement joins TRBV20-1 to TRBJ2-7; 8 nucleotides match TRBD1. V gave up 0 bases and J gave up 5 bases; unmatched junction bases: 9. This CDR3 is 15 amino acids long. Germline V gene lookup returns CDR1 DFQATT and CDR2 SNEGSKA (reference sequence). The chain's CDR3 is CSARDRTRGPHEQYF. The DNA of the CDR3 is TGCAGTGCTAGAGATCGTACCAGGGGGCCCCACGAGCAGTACTTC.